A single sample gave rise to the 14 T cell receptor beta chains below, sequenced in a study of post-analysis software for immune sequencing data. Study-level findings and limits: A few TRBV segments (TRBV5-6, TRBV5-1 and TRBV20-1 among them) occurred more frequently in patients than in controls.

These receptors' targets are unknown. Libraries were made from TCR beta cDNA, and they carried unique molecular identifiers. TCRdb reprocessed the PCR reads via MiXCR and lists one record per CDR3 protein. The data contain 750,000 to 950,000 distinct CDR3 sequences, under 70% of them singletons. Input material: blood. The receptors were gathered from a girl between 5 and 17 years old with multiple sclerosis.

The V gene is TRBV5-1, the J gene TRBJ2-3; 10 bases agree with TRBD2. This CDR3 comprises 18 residues. Germline assignment: CDR1 SGHRS and CDR2 YFSETQ. The V gene end was trimmed by 1 base and the J gene end by 4 bases; junction bases not matched to a gene: 12. The chain's CDR3 is CASSLKLAGAGDADTQYF. DNA for the CDR3: TGCGCCAGCAGCTTGAAGCTAGCGGGGGCCGGAGACGCAGATACGCAGTATTTT.

The V gene is TRBV6-6, the J gene TRBJ2-1, with 9 bases matching TRBD2. This CDR3 is built from 14 residues. CDR1 is MNHNY and CDR2 is SVGAGI in the germline V gene (reference sequence). J gave up 9 bases and V 5 bases, and 8 bases lay outside the gene matches. The CDR3 spells CASSIGSSGVEQFF. CDR3 in DNA: TGTGCCAGCAGTATCGGATCTAGCGGGGTTGAGCAGTTCTTC.

The chain uses TRBV2 and TRBJ2-7; 7 nucleotides align to TRBD2. V shed 9 bases and J 3 bases; nucleotides not matched to a gene: 5. The CDR3 is 12 residues long. CDR1 SNHLY and CDR2 FYNNEI come from the germline V gene. The CDR3 region has the DNA TGTGCCAGTAGCGGGTTACACTACGAGCAGTACTTC. Its protein product is CASSGLHYEQYF.

This sequence joins TRBV4-1 and TRBJ1-1; D unclear. V lost 4 bases to trimming and J lost 1 base, with 10 bases between them. Germline CDR1 MGHRA, CDR2 YSYEKL. The CDR3 contains 14 residues. The CDR3 here is CASSPWTRNTEAFF. CDR3 DNA: TGCGCCAGCAGCCCTTGGACGAGGAACACTGAAGCTTTCTTT.

This chain uses TRBV4-1 with TRBJ2-7, with TRBD2 matching over 12 bases. The CDR3 runs 15 residues. After removal of 1 base from V and 5 bases from J, the junction contained 3 bases not matched to a gene. Germline V gene data show CDR1 as MGHRA and CDR2 as YSYEKL. The CDR3 nucleotides are TGCGCCAGCAGCCAAGCTAGCGGGAGGGCCAACGAGCAGTACTTC. Translated: CASSQASGRANEQYF.

The chain is built from TRBV2 and TRBJ2-2; TRBD2 matches 7 bases. Germline values: CDR1 SNHLY, CDR2 FYNNEI. V gave up 10 bases and J gave up 7 bases; unmatched junction bases: 12. The CDR3 is 14 residues long. CDR3 sequence: CATGGFDLVGELFF. The CDR3 bases are TGTGCCACCGGGGGGTTTGACCTCGTCGGGGAGCTGTTTTTT. The full variable domain, its missing parts supplied by reference TRBV2 and TRBJ2-2, is EPEVTQTPSHQVTQMGQEVILRCVPISNHLYFYWYRQILGQKVEFLVSFYNNEISEKSEIFDDQFSVERPDGSNFTLKIRSTKLEDSAMYFCATGGFDLVGELFFGEGSRLTVL.

The sample holds a few counts of this clonotype. The CDR3 is CASSLAGASGGTDTQYF. For the CDR3, the DNA is TGCGCCAGCAGCTTGGCCGGGGCTAGCGGGGGGACTGATACGCAGTATTTT. The V call is TRBV5-1, the J call TRBJ2-3; 11 bases map to TRBD2. The germline V gene encodes CDR1 SGHRS and CDR2 YFSETQ. CDR3 size: 17 residues. The ends lost 0 bases at V and 6 bases at J; junction bases unmatched: 9.

The CDR3 is CASSLGQGVREQYF. CDR3 DNA: TGTGCCAGCAGCTTGGGACAGGGTGTGCGCGAGCAGTACTTC. V usage is TRBV7-9 and J usage is TRBJ2-4, with 9 bases identical to TRBD1. The J call may be mistaken, given a closer DNA end match to TRBJ2-7. This CDR3 comprises 14 residues. Germline-derived CDR1 and CDR2 are SEHNR and FQNEAQ (reference sequence).

This clonotype was seen a few times. The chain recombines TRBV12-3 or TRBV12-4 with TRBJ2-5; TRBD1 agrees at 12 bases. The CDR3 is 15 amino acids. Trimming at V came to 4 bases and at J to 5 bases, leaving 5 bases not matched to a gene. The CDR3 is CASSSGTGGGETQYF. The CDR3 nucleotides read TGTGCCAGCAGTTCCGGGACAGGGGGCGGGGAGACCCAGTACTTC.

The rearrangement uses TRBV7-2 and TRBJ1-1, with D hard to call. Germline values: CDR1 SGHTA, CDR2 FQGNSA. The V gene lost 1 base and the J gene lost 3 bases, with 12 bases spanning the gap. The CDR3 loop spans 15 amino acids. CDR3 sequence reads: CASSLGPWADTEAFF. DNA for the CDR3: TGTGCCAGCAGCTTAGGCCCGTGGGCGGACACTGAAGCTTTCTTT.

The genes are TRBV3-1 and TRBJ2-1; either TRBD1 or TRBD2 may fit D (5 bases each). V was clipped by 1 base and J by 6 bases, with 19 bases between them. The CDR3 length is 17 residues. Germline assignment: CDR1 LGHDT and CDR2 YNNKEL (reference sequence). CDR3 protein: CASSQVRKTLGVNEQFF. The CDR3 coding sequence is TGTGCCAGCAGCCAAGTTAGAAAGACTCTGGGGGTCAATGAGCAGTTCTTC.

The DNA of the CDR3 is TGCAGCGTTGTGCCCAGGAGAAGCACTGAAGCTTTCTTT. This translates into CSVVPRRSTEAFF. The rearrangement uses TRBV29-1 and TRBJ1-1, with no clear D. Germline V gene lookup returns CDR1 SQVTM and CDR2 ANQGSEA. The CDR3 has 13 residues. The V end was cut by 4 bases, the J end by 4 bases, with 13 bases between.

The chain employs TRBV20-1 and TRBJ2-3, with a possible D match to TRBD2 (5 bases). The germline V gene encodes CDR1 DFQATT and CDR2 SNEGSKA (reference sequence). Between the trimmed V and J ends, which lost 7 bases and 2 bases, there was a span of 13 bases. The length of the CDR3 is 13 residues. In DNA form, the CDR3 reads TGCAGTGTCCCCCGGGGAATCACAGATACGCAGTATTTT. Protein product: CSVPRGITDTQYF.

The CDR3 here is CASSLEPGPQETQYF. CDR3 DNA sequence: TGTGCCAGCAGCTTAGAGCCAGGCCCCCAAGAGACCCAGTACTTC. The chain employs TRBV7-9 and TRBJ2-5; D gene uncertain. The CDR3 is 15 amino acids. Germline V gene data show CDR1 as SEHNR and CDR2 as FQNEAQ (reference sequence). The V and J ends lost 1 base and 1 base respectively, with 10 bases between them. Supplemented by reference TRBV7-9 and TRBJ2-5, the full variable domain reads DTGVSQNPRHKITKRGQNVTFRCDPISEHNRLYWYRQTLGQGPEFLTYFQNEAQLEKSRLLSDRFSAERPKGSFSTLEIQRTEQGDSAMYLCASSLEPGPQETQYFGPGTRLLVL.